Included here is one T cell receptor beta chain sequence, with context. These data are taken from a study of blood T cell repertoires in COVID-19. Whole-study context: T cells, B-cell-depleted T cells, or PBMCs supplied cDNA or gDNA.

The CDR3 spans 13 residues. V lost 3 bases to trimming and J lost 8 bases, with 10 bases between them. Original handling: Amplified reference gene primers provided the basis for estimating nucleated cell counts. Generated by immunoSEQ multiplex PCR, the TCRdb table keeps only in-frame clones and is missing some. Clone size and the V and J calls come from that table; the DNA yielded D and trimming. The table lists about 70,000 clones, around nine tenths of them singletons. This chain uses TRBV12-3 or TRBV12-4 with TRBJ1-4; a weak D match, TRBD1 (5 bases). The clonotype was recovered from a woman aged 55-70 years with acute or convalescent COVID-19. Source material: peripheral blood. The DNA of the CDR3 is TGTGCCAGCAGTTTGGCAGGGTACGAAAAACTGTTTTTT. Amino acid sequence: CASSLAGYEKLFF.